This TCR beta chain was captured in a study of CD8 T cells in ankylosing spondylitis. General study findings and limits: Reportedly, matched ankylosing spondylitis synovial fluid was significantly enriched for disease-linked clones. As for the disease-linked clones, they showed a CD8+ phenotype and occurred at relatively low frequencies in peripheral blood. Several of the motif variants were reported before in synovial fluid and blood from reactive arthritis.

One entry per CDR3 protein, called by TCRdb with MiXCR from the 5' RACE reads. The sample consists of approximately 100,000 distinct CDR3 sequences, more than 20% of them appearing once. The CDR3 extends over 16 amino acids. Trimming cost V 6 bases and J 2 bases, with 22 bases left between them. Germline V gene data show CDR1 as DFQATT and CDR2 as SNEGSKA (reference sequence). Ten or more counts support this clonotype. Its specificity is not known. The chain is built from TRBV20-1 and TRBJ2-5; the D gene is possibly TRBD2 (6 bases). The TCR originated in a male donor with ankylosing spondylitis. The sequencing sample was made of synovial fluid, either unsorted or a sorted T cell fraction (not recorded which). The CDR3 sequence: CSAETHFSGLQETQYF. In DNA, the CDR3 is TGCAGTGCCGAAACACATTTTAGCGGACTGCAAGAGACCCAGTACTTC.